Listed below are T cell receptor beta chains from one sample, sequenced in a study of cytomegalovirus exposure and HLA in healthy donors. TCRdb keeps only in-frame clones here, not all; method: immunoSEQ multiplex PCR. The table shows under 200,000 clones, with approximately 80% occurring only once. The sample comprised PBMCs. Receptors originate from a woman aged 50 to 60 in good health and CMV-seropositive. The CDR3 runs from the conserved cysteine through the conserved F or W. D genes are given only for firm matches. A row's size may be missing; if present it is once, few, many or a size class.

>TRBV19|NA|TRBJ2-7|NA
CASSSGTIGEQYF
TGTGCCAGTAGTTCCGGGACAATCGGGGAGCAGTACTTC
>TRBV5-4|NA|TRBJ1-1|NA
CASSLSSGSEAFF
TGTGCCAGCAGCTTGTCGTCAGGATCTGAAGCTTTCTTT
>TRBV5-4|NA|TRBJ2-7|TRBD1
CASSRTGDYEQYF
TGTGCCAGCAGCCGGACAGGGGATTACGAGCAGTACTTC
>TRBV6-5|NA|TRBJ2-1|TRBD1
CASSYTPTGRGNEQFF
TGTGCCAGCAGTTACACCCCGACAGGGAGAGGGAATGAGCAGTTCTTC
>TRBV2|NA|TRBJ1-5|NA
CASSEAQGLGQPQHF
TGTGCCAGCAGTGAAGCCCAGGGGTTAGGTCAGCCCCAGCATTTT
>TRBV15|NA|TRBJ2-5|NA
CATSRDQETQYF
TGTGCCACCAGCAGAGATCAGGAGACCCAGTACTTC
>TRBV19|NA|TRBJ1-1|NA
CASSMGTGHRGTEAFF
TGTGCCAGTAGTATGGGAACCGGACACCGGGGGACTGAAGCTTTCTTT
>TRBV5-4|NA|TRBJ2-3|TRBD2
CASSLGLRGSTDTQYF
TGTGCCAGCAGCTTGGGGTTGCGGGGGAGCACAGATACGCAGTATTTT
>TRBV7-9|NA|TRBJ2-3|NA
CASQPTGISTDTQYF
TGTGCCAGCCAACCCACGGGGATAAGCACAGATACGCAGTATTTT
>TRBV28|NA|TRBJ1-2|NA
CASSRRRDIYGYTF
TGTGCCAGCAGTCGTCGACGGGACATCTATGGCTACACCTTC
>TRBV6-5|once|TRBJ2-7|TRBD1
CASSTPGQGWSEQYF
TGTGCCAGCAGTACCCCGGGACAGGGTTGGAGCGAGCAGTACTTC
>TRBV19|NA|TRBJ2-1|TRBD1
CASSRTGQNEQFF
TGTGCCAGTAGCCGGACAGGGCAAAATGAGCAGTTCTTC
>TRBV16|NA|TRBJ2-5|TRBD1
CASSQSWTGAPETQYF
TGTGCCAGCAGCCAATCCTGGACAGGGGCGCCGGAGACCCAGTACTTC
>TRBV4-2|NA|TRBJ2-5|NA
CASSQEKAGETQYF
TGTGCCAGCAGCCAAGAGAAGGCAGGGGAGACCCAGTACTTC
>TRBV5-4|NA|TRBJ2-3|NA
CASSSGTPAPTDTQYF
TGTGCCAGCAGCTCTGGGACTCCTGCCCCCACAGATACGCAGTATTTT
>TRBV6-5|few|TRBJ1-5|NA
CASRPTGNQPQHF
TGTGCCAGCAGGCCCACAGGTAATCAGCCCCAGCATTTT
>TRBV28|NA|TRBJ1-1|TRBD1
CASSLYGPTGALTEAFF
TGTGCCAGCAGTTTATACGGGCCGACAGGGGCCCTCACTGAAGCTTTCTTT